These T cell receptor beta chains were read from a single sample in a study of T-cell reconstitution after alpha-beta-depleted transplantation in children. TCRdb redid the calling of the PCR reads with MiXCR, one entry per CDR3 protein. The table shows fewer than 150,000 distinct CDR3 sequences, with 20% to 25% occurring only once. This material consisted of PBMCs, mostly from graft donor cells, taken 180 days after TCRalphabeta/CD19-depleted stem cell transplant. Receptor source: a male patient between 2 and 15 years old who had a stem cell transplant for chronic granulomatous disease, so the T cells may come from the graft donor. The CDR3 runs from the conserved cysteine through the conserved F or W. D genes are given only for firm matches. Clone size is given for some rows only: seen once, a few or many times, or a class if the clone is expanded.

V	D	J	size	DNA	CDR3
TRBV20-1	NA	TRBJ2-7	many	TGCAGTGCTAGAGCCGGGACCAAGCCCTACGAGCAGTACTTC	CSARAGTKPYEQYF
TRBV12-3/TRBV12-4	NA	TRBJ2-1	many	TGTGCCAGCAGCCGGACGGGGGTATCCTACAATGAGCAGTTCTTC	CASSRTGVSYNEQFF
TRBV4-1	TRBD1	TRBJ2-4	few	TGCGCCAGCAGCCAAGTCCAGGGGGCAAAAAACATTCAGTACTTC	CASSQVQGAKNIQYF
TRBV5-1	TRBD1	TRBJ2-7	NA	TGCGCCAGCAGCCTGGACAGGAGCTGGTTCTACGAGCAGTACTTC	CASSLDRSWFYEQYF
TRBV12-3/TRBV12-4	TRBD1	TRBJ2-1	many	TGTGCCACCAAGCCCGGGACAGGGACCAATGAGCAGTTCTTC	CATKPGTGTNEQFF
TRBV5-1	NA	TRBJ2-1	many	TGCGCCAGCAGCGATCGACAGGTTGGGTCCTACAATGAGCAGTTCTTC	CASSDRQVGSYNEQFF
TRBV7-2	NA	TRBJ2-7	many	TGTGCCAGCAGCTTAGCCACACCCCTTCTTGGCGGGAAAGGCTACGAGCAGTACTTC	CASSLATPLLGGKGYEQYF
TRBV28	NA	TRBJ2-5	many	TGTGCCAGCAGTCCCCGACCACTAGCATCACAAGAGACCCAGTACTTC	CASSPRPLASQETQYF
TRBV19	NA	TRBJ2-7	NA	TGTGCCAGTAGTTCCCAAACCAGCTCCTACGAGCAGTACTTC	CASSSQTSSYEQYF
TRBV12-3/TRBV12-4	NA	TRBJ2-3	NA	TGTGCCAGCACGCTCAGGGGTCATACGCAGTATTTT	CASTLRGHTQYF
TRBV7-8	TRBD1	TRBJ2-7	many	TGTGCCAGCAGCTTAGTTCAGGGGACAGGGATTGGCTACGAGCAGTACTTC	CASSLVQGTGIGYEQYF
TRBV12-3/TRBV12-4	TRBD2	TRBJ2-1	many	TGTGCCAGCAGTACTGGACTAGCGGGGGGCACTGAGCAGTTCTTC	CASSTGLAGGTEQFF
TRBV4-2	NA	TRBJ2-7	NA	TGTGCCAGCAGCCAAGGGATATTCTACGAGCAGTACTTC	CASSQGIFYEQYF
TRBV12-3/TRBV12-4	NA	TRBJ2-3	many	TGTGCCAGCAGTTTAGACGAGGGCCGGGATACGCAGTATTTT	CASSLDEGRDTQYF
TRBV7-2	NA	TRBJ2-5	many	TGTGCCAGCAGCCCCCGTAGTAAAGGCGGAGAAGAGACCCAGTACTTC	CASSPRSKGGEETQYF
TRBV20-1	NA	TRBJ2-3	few	TGCAGTGCTAGAGCCGGGACATCGGGGCCGGATACGCAGTATTTT	CSARAGTSGPDTQYF